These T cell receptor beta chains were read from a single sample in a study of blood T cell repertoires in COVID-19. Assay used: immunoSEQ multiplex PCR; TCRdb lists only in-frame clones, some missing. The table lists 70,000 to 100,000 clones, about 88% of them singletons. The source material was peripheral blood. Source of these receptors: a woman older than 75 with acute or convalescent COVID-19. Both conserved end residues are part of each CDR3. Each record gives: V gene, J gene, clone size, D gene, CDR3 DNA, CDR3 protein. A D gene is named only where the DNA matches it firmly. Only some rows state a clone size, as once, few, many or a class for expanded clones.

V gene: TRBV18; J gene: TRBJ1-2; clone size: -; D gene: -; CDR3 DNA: TGTGCCAGCTCACCGCTATCCGGCAGGGGACCTAACTATGGCTACACCTTC; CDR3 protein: CASSPLSGRGPNYGYTF
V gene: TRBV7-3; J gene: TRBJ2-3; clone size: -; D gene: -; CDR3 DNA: TGTGCCAGCAGCTCCGATGGGGCCCGAGATACGCAGTATTTT; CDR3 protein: CASSSDGARDTQYF
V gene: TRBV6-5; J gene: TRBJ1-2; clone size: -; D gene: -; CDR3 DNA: TGTGCCAGCAGTCCCGGGAACTATGGCTACACCTTC; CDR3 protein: CASSPGNYGYTF
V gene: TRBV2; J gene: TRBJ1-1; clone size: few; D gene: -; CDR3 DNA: TGTGCCAGCACCTACGACACTGAAGCTTTCTTT; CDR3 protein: CASTYDTEAFF
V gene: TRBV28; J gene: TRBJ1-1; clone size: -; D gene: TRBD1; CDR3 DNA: TGTGCCAGCAGCGGCCGGGTAGACAGGGAAGCTGAAGCTTTCTTT; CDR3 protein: CASSGRVDREAEAFF
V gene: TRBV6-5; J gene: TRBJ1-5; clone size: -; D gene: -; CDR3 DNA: TGTGCCAGCAGCCCCGACAGATTTAGCAATCAGCCCCAGCATTTT; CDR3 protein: CASSPDRFSNQPQHF
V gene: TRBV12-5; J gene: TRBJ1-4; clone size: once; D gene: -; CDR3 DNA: TGTGCTAGTGGTTTGTTCACGCTCGGGAGGGGACATAATGAAAAACTGTTTTTT; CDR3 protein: CASGLFTLGRGHNEKLFF
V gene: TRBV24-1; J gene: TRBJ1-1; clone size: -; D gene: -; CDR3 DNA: TGTGCCACCAGCACAAATATGAACACTGAAGCTTTCTTT; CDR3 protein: CATSTNMNTEAFF
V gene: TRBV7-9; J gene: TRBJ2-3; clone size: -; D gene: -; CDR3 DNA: TGTGCCAGCAGCTTGCGGGGAATAGGCGTCACAGATACGCAGTATTTT; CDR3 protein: CASSLRGIGVTDTQYF
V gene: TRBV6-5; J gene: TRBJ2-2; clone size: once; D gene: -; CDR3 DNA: TGTGCCAGCAGTTACGACGCCGGGAGATCCGGGGAGCTGTTTTTT; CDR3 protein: CASSYDAGRSGELFF
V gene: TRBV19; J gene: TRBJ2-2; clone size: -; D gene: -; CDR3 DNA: TGTGCCGTCCAGGGGCCAAAGGCCGTCGGGGAGCTGTTTTTT; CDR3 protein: CAVQGPKAVGELFF
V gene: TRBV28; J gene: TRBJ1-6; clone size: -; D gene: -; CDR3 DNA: TGTGCCAGCAGTTCGGGGAATGCCTATAATAATTCACCCCTCCACTTT; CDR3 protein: CASSSGNAYNNSPLHF
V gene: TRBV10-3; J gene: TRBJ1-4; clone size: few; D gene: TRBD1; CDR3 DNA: TGTGCCATCCGGGACAGGGTTAACGAAAAACTGTTTTTT; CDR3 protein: CAIRDRVNEKLFF
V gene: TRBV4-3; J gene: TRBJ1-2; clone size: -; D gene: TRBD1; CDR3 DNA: TGCGCCAGCAGCCCGACAGGGGATTTATCCTATGGCTACACCTTC; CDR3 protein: CASSPTGDLSYGYTF
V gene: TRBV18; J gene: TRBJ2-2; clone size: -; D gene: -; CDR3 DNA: TGTGCCAGCTCCCCAACAGGGAACACCGGGGAGCTGTTTTTT; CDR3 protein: CASSPTGNTGELFF
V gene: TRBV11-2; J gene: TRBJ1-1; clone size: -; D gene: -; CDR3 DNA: TGTGCCAGCAGCCCCAGGGGTAGCACTGAAGCTTTCTTT; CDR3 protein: CASSPRGSTEAFF
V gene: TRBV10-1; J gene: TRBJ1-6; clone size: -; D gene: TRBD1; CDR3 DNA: TGCGCCAGCCCAACAGGGGGCGTAAGTTCACCCCTCCACTTT; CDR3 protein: CASPTGGVSSPLHF
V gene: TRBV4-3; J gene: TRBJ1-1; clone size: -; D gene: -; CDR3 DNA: TGCGCCAGCAGCCACTTCCAAGGGGGGAACACTGAAGCTTTCTTT; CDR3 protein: CASSHFQGGNTEAFF
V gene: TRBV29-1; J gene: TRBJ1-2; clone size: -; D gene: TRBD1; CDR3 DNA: TGCAGCGTTTCACCCGGACAGGGCCTCTATGGCTACACCTTC; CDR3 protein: CSVSPGQGLYGYTF
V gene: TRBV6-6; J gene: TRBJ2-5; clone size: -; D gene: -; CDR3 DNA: TGTGCCAGCAACCTATCTGAGGGTGGAGAGACCCAGTACTTC; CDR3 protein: CASNLSEGGETQYF
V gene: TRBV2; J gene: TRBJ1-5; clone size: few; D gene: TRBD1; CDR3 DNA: TGTGCCAGCAAGACAGGGTTGGGTCAGCCCCAGCATTTT; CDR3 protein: CASKTGLGQPQHF
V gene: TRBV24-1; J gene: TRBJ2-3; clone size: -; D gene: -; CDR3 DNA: TGTGCCACCGGAGATGGGTTAAATACGCAGTATTTT; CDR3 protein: CATGDGLNTQYF
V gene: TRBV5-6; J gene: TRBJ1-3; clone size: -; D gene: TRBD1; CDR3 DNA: TGTGCCAGCAGCCCTGGTGCCCGGGACAGTGGAAACACCATATATTTT; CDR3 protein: CASSPGARDSGNTIYF
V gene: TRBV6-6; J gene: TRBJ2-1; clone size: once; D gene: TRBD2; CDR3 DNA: TGTGCCAGCAGTGGGACTAGCGGGAGGGCCATCAATGAGCAGTTCTTC; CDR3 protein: CASSGTSGRAINEQFF
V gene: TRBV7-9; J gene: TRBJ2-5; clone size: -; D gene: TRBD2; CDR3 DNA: TGTGCCAGCAGCCCGTATAGCGGGGGAGAGACCCAGTACTTC; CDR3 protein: CASSPYSGGETQYF
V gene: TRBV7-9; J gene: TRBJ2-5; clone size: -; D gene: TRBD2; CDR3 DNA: TGTGCCAGCAGCCCCGGGACTACTGAGACCCAGTACTTC; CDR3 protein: CASSPGTTETQYF
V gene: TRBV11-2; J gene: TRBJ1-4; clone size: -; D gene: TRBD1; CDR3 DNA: TGTGCCAGCAGCCTCCGACAGGGACGGAATGAAAAACTGTTTTTT; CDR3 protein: CASSLRQGRNEKLFF
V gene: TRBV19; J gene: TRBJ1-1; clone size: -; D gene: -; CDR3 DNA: TGTGCCAGTAAATCGGACAGAGGCACTGAAGCTTTCTTT; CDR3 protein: CASKSDRGTEAFF
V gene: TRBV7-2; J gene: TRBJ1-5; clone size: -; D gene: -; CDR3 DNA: TGTGCCAGCAGCTATAGGGGGATGGGGTTTGGCAATCAGCCCCAGCATTTT; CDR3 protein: CASSYRGMGFGNQPQHF
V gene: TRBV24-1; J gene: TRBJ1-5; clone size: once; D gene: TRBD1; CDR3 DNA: TGTGCCACCAGTCCTCCGGGACAGGGGGCATTCCAGCCCCAGCATTTT; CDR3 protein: CATSPPGQGAFQPQHF
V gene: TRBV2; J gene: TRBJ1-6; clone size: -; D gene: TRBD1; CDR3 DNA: TGTGCCAGCAGTGCCGGGACAGGGTCCCTCGGCCGCTCACCCCTCCACTTT; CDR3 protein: CASSAGTGSLGRSPLHF
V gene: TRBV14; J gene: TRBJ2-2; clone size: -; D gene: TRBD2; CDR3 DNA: TGTGCCAGCAGCCGTGCGGGACTAGCGGGGGCCCGCACCGGGGAGCTGTTTTTT; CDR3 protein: CASSRAGLAGARTGELFF
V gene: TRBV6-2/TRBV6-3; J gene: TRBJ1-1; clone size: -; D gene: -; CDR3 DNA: TGTGCCAGCAGTCCCTCATTCGGGGGGAACACTGAAGCTTTCTTT; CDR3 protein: CASSPSFGGNTEAFF
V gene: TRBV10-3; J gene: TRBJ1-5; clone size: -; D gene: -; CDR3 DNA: TGTGCCATCAGTGAAGGCGGGCCCCAGCATTTT; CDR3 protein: CAISEGGPQHF
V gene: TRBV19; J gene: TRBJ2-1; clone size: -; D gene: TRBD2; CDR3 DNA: TGTGCCAGTAGTCCCAGGGTCTTGACGGGACTAGCGGGAGCTTCCTACAATGAGCAGTTCTTC; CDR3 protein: CASSPRVLTGLAGASYNEQFF
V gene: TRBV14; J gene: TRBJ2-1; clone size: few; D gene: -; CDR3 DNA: TGTGCCAGCAGCCAAGTGATCGGGGTCGAGCAGTTCTTC; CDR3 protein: CASSQVIGVEQFF
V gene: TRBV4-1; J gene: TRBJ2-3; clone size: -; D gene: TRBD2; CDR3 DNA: TGCGCCAGCAGAGGACTAGCGGGGGTTGGTACGCAGTATTTT; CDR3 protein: CASRGLAGVGTQYF
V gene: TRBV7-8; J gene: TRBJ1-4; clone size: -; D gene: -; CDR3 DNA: TGTGCCAGCTCAGGGGTTGGATTTGAAAAACTGTTTTTT; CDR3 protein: CASSGVGFEKLFF
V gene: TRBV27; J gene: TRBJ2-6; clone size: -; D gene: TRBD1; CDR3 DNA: TGTGCCAGCAGACAGAGACAGGGGGGCTCTGGGGCCAACGTCCTGACTTTC; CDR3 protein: CASRQRQGGSGANVLTF
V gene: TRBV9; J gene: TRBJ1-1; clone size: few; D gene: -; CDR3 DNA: TGTGCCAGCAGCGTAGGGTTCAGCGGAGCTTTCTTT; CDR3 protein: CASSVGFSGAFF
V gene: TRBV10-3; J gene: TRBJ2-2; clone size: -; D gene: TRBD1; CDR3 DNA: TGTGCCATCAGTGAACCCTCAGGGGGCGAGGGCACCGGGGAGCTGTTTTTT; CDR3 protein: CAISEPSGGEGTGELFF
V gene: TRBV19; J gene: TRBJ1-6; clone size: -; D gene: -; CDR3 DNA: TGTGCCAGTAGTCCCCGACAGAATTCACCCCTCCACTTT; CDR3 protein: CASSPRQNSPLHF
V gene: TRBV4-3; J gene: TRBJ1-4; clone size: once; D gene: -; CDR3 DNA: TGCGCCAGCAGCCAAGGGAGCGGCGTGGGGAAAGGTGAAAAACTGTTTTTT; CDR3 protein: CASSQGSGVGKGEKLFF
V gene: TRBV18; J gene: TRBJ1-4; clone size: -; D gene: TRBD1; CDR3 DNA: TGTGCCAGCTCACCAATATCAGGGGGAACTAATGAAAAACTGTTTTTT; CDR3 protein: CASSPISGGTNEKLFF
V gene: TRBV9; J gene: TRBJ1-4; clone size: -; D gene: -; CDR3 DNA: TGTGCCAGCAGCCCCACCGGGACTCCTAATGAAAAACTGTTTTTT; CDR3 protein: CASSPTGTPNEKLFF